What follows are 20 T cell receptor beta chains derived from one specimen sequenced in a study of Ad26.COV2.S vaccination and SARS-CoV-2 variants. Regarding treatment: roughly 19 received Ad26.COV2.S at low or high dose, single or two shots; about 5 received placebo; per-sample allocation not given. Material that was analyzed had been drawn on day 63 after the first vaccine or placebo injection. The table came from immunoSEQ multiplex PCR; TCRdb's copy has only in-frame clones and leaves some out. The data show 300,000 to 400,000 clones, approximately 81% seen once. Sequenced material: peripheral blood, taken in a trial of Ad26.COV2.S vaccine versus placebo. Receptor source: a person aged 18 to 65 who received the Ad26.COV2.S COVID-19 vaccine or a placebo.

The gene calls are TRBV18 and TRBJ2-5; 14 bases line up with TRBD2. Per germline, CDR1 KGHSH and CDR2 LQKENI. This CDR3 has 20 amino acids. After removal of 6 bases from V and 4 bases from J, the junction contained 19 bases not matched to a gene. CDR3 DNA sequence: TGTGCCAGCTCCCTGAACATGGTGGGACTAGCGGGGGAAGGACGAGAGACCCAGTACTTC. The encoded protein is CASSLNMVGLAGEGRETQYF.

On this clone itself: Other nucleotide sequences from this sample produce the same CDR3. For the CDR3, the DNA is TGCGCCAGCAGCTTGGAGGCGGGGAAGAACACTGAAGCTTTCTTT. Translation: CASSLEAGKNTEAFF. The chain recombines TRBV5-1 with TRBJ1-1; D remains unclear. The ends were cut back, 0 bases at V and 1 base at J, with 10 bases in the middle. CDR1 is SGHRS and CDR2 is YFSETQ in the germline V gene. This CDR3 region has 15 residues.

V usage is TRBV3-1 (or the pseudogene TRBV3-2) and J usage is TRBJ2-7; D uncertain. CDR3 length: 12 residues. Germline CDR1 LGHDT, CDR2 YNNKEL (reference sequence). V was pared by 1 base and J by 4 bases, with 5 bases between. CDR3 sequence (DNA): TGTGCCAGCAGCCAAGTTAGGTACGAGCAGTACTTC. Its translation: CASSQVRYEQYF.

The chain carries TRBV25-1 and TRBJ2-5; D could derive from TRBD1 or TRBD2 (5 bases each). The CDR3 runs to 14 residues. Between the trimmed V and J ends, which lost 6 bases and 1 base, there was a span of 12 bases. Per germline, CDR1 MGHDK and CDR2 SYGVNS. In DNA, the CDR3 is TGTGCCAGCAGCGGGGCCAACCCCCAAGAGACCCAGTACTTC. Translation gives CASSGANPQETQYF.

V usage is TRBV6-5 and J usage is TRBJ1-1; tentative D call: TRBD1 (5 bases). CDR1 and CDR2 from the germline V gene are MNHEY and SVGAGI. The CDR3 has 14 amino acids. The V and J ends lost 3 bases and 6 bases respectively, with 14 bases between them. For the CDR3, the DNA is TGTGCCAGCAGTTATGAGCGGACATCTCCTGAAGCTTTCTTT. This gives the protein CASSYERTSPEAFF.

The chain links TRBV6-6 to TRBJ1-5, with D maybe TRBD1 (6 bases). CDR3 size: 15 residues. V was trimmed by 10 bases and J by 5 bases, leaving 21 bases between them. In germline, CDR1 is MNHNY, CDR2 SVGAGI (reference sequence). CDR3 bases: TGTGCCACCACCCCGGCGGGGGGCAATGATCAGCCCCAGCATTTT. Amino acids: CATTPAGGNDQPQHF.

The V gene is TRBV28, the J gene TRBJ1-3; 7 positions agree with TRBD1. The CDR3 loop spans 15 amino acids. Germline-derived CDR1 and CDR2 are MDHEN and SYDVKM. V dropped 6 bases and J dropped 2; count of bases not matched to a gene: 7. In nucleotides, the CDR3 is TGTGCCAGCAGCACCGGGACAGTGCCTGGAAACACCATATATTTT. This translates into CASSTGTVPGNTIYF. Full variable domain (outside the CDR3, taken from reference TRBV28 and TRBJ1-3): DVKVTQSSRYLVKRTGEKVFLECVQDMDHENMFWYRQDPGLGLRLIYFSYDVKMKEKGDIPEGYSVSREKKERFSLILESASTNQTSMYLCASSTGTVPGNTIYFGEGSWLTVV.

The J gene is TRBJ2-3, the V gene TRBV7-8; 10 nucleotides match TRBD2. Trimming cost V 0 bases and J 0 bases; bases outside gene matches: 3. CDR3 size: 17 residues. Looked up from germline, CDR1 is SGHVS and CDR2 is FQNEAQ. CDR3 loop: CASSLAMTSGSTDTQYF. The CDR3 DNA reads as TGTGCCAGCAGCTTAGCGATGACTAGCGGGAGCACAGATACGCAGTATTTT.

Written as DNA, the CDR3 is TGTGCCAGCGTGCTAGACCCCACAGATACGCAGTATTTT. This sequence encodes CASVLDPTDTQYF. The chain carries TRBV13 and TRBJ2-3, with no clear D. The CDR3 is made up of 13 amino acids. Trimming shortened V by 8 bases and J by 2 bases, and 11 bases separated the two germline ends. Germline V lookup: CDR1 PRHDT, CDR2 FYEKMQ (reference sequence).

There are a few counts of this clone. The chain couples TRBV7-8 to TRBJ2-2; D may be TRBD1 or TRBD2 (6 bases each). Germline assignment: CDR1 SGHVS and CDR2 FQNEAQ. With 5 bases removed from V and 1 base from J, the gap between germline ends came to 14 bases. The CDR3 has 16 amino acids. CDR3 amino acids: CASSPNEGGNTGELFF. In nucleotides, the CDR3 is TGTGCCAGCAGCCCCAACGAGGGGGGGAACACCGGGGAGCTGTTTTTT.

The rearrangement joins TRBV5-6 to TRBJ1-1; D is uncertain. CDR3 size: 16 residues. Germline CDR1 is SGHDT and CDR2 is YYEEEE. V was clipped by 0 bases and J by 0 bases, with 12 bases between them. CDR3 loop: CASSLVEFEMNTEAFF. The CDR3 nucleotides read TGTGCCAGCAGCTTGGTAGAATTTGAGATGAACACTGAAGCTTTCTTT.

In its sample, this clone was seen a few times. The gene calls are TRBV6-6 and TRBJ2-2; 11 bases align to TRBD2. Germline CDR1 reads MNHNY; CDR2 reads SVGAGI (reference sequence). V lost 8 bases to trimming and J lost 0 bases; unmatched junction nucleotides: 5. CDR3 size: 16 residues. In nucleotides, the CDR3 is TGTGCCAGCTACGGGACTAGCGGATCGAACACCGGGGAGCTGTTTTTT. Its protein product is CASYGTSGSNTGELFF.

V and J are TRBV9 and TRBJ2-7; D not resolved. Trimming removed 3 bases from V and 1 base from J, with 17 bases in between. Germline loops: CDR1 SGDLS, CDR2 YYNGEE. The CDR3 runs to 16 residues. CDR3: CASSDQPGLLSYEQYF. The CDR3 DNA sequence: TGTGCCAGCAGCGACCAGCCGGGTCTTTTATCCTACGAGCAGTACTTC. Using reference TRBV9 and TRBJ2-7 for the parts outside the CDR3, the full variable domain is DSGVTQTPKHLITATGQRVTLRCSPRSGDLSVYWYQQSLDQGLQFLIQYYNGEERAKGNILERFSAQQFPDLHSELNLSSLELGDSALYFCASSDQPGLLSYEQYFGPGTRLTVT.

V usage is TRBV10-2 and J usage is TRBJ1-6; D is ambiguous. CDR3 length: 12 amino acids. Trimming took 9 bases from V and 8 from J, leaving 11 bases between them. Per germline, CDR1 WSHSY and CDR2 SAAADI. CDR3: CASRVSDSPLHF. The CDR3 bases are TGCGCCAGTAGGGTATCGGATTCACCCCTCCACTTT.

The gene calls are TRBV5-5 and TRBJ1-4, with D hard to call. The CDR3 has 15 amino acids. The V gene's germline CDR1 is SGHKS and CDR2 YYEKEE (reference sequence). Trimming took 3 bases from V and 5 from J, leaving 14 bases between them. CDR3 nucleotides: TGTGCCAGCAGCTCAGGCCCCGCTACAAATGAAAAACTGTTTTTT. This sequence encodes CASSSGPATNEKLFF.

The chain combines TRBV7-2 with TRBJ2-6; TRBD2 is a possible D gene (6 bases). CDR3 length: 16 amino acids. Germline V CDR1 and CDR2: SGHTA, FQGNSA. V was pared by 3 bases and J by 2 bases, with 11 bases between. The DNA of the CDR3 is TGTGCCAGCAGCTTTTGGAGGGGAGCTGGGGCCAACGTCCTGACTTTC. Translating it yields CASSFWRGAGANVLTF.

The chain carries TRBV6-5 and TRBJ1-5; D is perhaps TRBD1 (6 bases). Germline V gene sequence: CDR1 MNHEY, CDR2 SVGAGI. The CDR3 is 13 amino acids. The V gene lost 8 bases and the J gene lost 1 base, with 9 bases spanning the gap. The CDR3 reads CASLGQSNQPQHF. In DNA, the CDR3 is TGTGCCAGCCTTGGACAGAGCAATCAGCCCCAGCATTTT.

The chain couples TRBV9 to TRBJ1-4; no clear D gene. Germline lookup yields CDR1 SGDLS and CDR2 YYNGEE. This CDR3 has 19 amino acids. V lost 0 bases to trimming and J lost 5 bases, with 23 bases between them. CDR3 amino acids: CASSVVPHFPTAWNEKLFF. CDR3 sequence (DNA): TGTGCCAGCAGCGTAGTTCCCCATTTCCCTACGGCTTGGAATGAAAAACTGTTTTTT.

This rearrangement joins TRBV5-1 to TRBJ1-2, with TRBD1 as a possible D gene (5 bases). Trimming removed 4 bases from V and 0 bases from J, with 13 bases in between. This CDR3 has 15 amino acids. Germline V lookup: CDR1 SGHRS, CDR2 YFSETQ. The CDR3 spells CASSLGTVANYGYTF. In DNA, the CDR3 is TGCGCCAGCAGCCTAGGGACGGTAGCTAACTATGGCTACACCTTC. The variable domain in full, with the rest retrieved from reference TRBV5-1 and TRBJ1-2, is KAGVTQTPRYLIKTRGQQVTLSCSPISGHRSVSWYQQTPGQGLQFLFEYFSETQRNKGNFPGRFSGRQFSNSRSEMNVSTLELGDSALYLCASSLGTVANYGYTFGSGTRLTVV.

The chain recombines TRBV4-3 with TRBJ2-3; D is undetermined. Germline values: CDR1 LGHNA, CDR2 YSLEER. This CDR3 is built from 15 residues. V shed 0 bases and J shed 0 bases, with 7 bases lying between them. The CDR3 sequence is CASSQDPFSTDTQYF. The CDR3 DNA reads TGCGCCAGCAGCCAAGATCCGTTTAGCACAGATACGCAGTATTTT.